These T cell receptor beta chains were read from a single sample in a study of technical replicates of blood from a few donors. Assay: immunoSEQ multiplex PCR; the TCRdb copy retains only in-frame clones and omits some. The table has 35,000 to 50,000 clones, around 96% seen once. Material: T cells isolated from PBMCs. These receptors all come from a human donor in good health. Both conserved end residues are part of each CDR3. The order of the fields is J gene, V gene, D gene, clone size, CDR3 protein. D genes are given only for firm matches. Clone size is stated in some rows and not others, as once, few, many or a class when expanded.

>TRBJ2-7|TRBV27|.|.
CASSLDSSYEQYF
>TRBJ1-4|TRBV11-2|.|few
CASSFSTGTMEKLFF
>TRBJ2-1|TRBV11-3|TRBD2|.
CASSSTSASYNEQFF
>TRBJ2-1|TRBV6-5|TRBD1|.
CASKLRGPYNEQFF
>TRBJ2-3|TRBV11-2|TRBD1|.
CASSSNWGTGYGDTQYF
>TRBJ1-1|TRBV30|.|.
CAWSWGDPEAFF
>TRBJ1-1|TRBV7-3|.|.
CASSAPGHLNTEAFF
>TRBJ1-2|TRBV5-4|.|.
CASSSTGIANYGYTF
>TRBJ1-5|TRBV6-1|.|.
CASRRQDNQPQHF
>TRBJ2-3|TRBV7-3|.|few
CASSFGQSDTQYF
>TRBJ1-4|TRBV11-3|.|.
CASSPMKGHTEKLFF
>TRBJ1-3|TRBV11-2|.|.
CASSFSGLGNTIYF
>TRBJ2-3|TRBV11-2|.|.
CASSYQAGHTTDTQYF
>TRBJ2-1|TRBV29-1|.|.
CSVGLNSYNEQFF
>TRBJ2-7|TRBV4-1|.|.
CASSQDPLLWTPQSYEQYF
>TRBJ1-1|TRBV6-1|TRBD1|.
CASSEVGQFEAFF
>TRBJ2-3|TRBV27|TRBD2|.
CASSLSGLAGVRQYF
>TRBJ2-3|TRBV9|.|.
CASSVSTGGLEWADTQYF
>TRBJ2-3|TRBV7-2|TRBD2|.
CASSLLAGGLADTQYF
>TRBJ2-1|TRBV10-2|.|.
CASSDYLTKNEQFF
>TRBJ1-2|TRBV4-2|.|.
CASSQGPRATGYGYTF
>TRBJ2-7|TRBV4-2|.|.
CASSQRQHYEQYF
>TRBJ1-2|TRBV9|TRBD1|few
CASSSPGQSYGYTF
>TRBJ2-7|TRBV29-1|.|.
CSGLGGTHYEQYF
>TRBJ1-1|TRBV28|.|.
CASTPGGGNTEAFF